One sample yielded the 27 T cell receptor beta chains listed below, sequenced in a study of blood T cell repertoires in COVID-19. Sequencing used immunoSEQ multiplex PCR; TCRdb keeps in-frame clones, though not all of them. The table has about 50,000 clones, roughly 90% seen once; the top ten hold roughly 20%. The sample taken for sequencing was peripheral blood. All receptors come from a human donor in a cohort sampled during active COVID-19.

The gene calls are TRBV19 and TRBJ2-7, with 9 nucleotides matching TRBD1. V shed 5 bases, J shed 7 bases, and the junction held 3 bases outside the gene matches. The CDR3 extends over 12 amino acids. CDR1 is LNHDA and CDR2 is SQIVND in the germline V gene (reference sequence). The CDR3 nucleotides read TGTGCCAGTAGTCCGGACAGGGGAGAGCAGTACTTC. Its translation: CASSPDRGEQYF. Full variable domain (outside the CDR3, taken from reference TRBV19 and TRBJ2-7): DGGITQSPKYLFRKEGQNVTLSCEQNLNHDAMYWYRQDPGQGLRLIYYSQIVNDFQKGDIAEGYSVSREKKESFPLTVTSAQKNPTAFYLCASSPDRGEQYFGPGTRLTVT.

This clone came up once. This chain uses TRBV28 with TRBJ1-5; 7 bases are shared with TRBD1. The junction had 5 bases not matched to a gene; V was cut back by 5 bases and J by 1 base. This CDR3 is built from 15 residues. Germline-derived CDR1 and CDR2 are MDHEN and SYDVKM. CDR3 DNA sequence: TGTGCCAGCAGTGAGACAGGGTTAAGCAATCAGCCCCAGCATTTT. The encoded protein is CASSETGLSNQPQHF.

This rearrangement joins TRBV11-2 to TRBJ2-1; no clear D gene. The CDR3 is made up of 14 amino acids. Per germline, CDR1 SGHAT and CDR2 FQNNGV. Between the trimmed V and J ends, which lost 3 bases and 4 bases, there was a span of 10 bases. CDR3 residues: CASSFGGLYNEQFF. The CDR3 nucleotides are TGTGCCAGCAGCTTCGGCGGCTTGTACAATGAGCAGTTCTTC.

The chain links TRBV7-9 to TRBJ1-3, with D possibly being TRBD1 (6 bases). The CDR3 covers 16 residues. The V end was cut by 5 bases, the J end by 0 bases, with 14 bases between. Germline assignment: CDR1 SEHNR and CDR2 FQNEAQ (reference sequence). The CDR3: CASSPRGGLSGNTIYF. CDR3 DNA sequence: TGTGCCAGCAGCCCGAGGGGGGGCCTCTCTGGAAACACCATATATTTT.

The J gene is TRBJ1-2, the V gene TRBV2; 12 bases are shared with TRBD1. The CDR3 covers 14 residues. CDR1 and CDR2 from the germline V gene are SNHLY and FYNNEI. V shed 9 bases, J shed 3 bases, and the junction held 5 bases outside the gene matches. The CDR3 bases are TGTGCCAGGGGGACAGGGGGCGCTTACTATGGCTACACCTTC. It specifies CARGTGGAYYGYTF.

CDR3 in DNA: TGCGCCAGCAGTGAGTCAATCGGACAGGGGGTCGGTGAGACCCAGTACTTC. Amino acids: CASSESIGQGVGETQYF. J is TRBJ2-5 and V is TRBV10-1; 10 bases are a match to TRBD1. Germline assignment: CDR1 WNHNN and CDR2 SYGVQD (reference sequence). The CDR3 is 17 residues long. Trimming removed 0 bases from V and 5 bases from J; junction bases left unmatched: 9.

This CDR3 is CAWSVPRTGRKYF. CDR3 nucleotide sequence: TGTGCCTGGAGTGTTCCTCGGACAGGGAGAAAGTACTTC. The V call is TRBV30, the J call TRBJ2-7; 8 bases map to TRBD1. This CDR3 has 13 amino acids. Germline values: CDR1 GTSNPN, CDR2 SVGIG (reference sequence). J lost 11 bases, V lost 0 bases, and 9 bases had no gene match.

DNA for the CDR3: TGCGCCAGCAGCCAAGAGGTGCGCAATGAGCAGTTCTTC. This translates into CASSQEVRNEQFF. The chain combines TRBV4-3 with TRBJ2-1; no reliable D call. Germline loops: CDR1 LGHNA, CDR2 YSLEER. There are 13 residues in the CDR3. The V end was cut by 0 bases, the J end by 6 bases, with 6 bases between.

V gene TRBV24-1 combines with J gene TRBJ2-1; 9 bases agree with TRBD1. The trim removed 4 bases at V and 6 bases at J, leaving 9 bases unmatched. CDR1 is KGHDR, CDR2 SFDVKD, per germline. This CDR3 has 16 amino acids. CDR3 bases: TGTGCCACCAGTGAGAACAGACAGGGGGTCGGCAATGAGCAGTTCTTC. Translation gives CATSENRQGVGNEQFF.

CDR3 sequence (DNA): TGTGCCTGGGAACAGGGGTTGAACACTGAAGCTTTCTTT. As protein: CAWEQGLNTEAFF. The J gene is TRBJ1-1, the V gene TRBV30; 7 positions agree with TRBD1. The CDR3 sequence is 13 residues long. CDR1 and CDR2 from the germline V gene are GTSNPN and SVGIG (reference sequence). Trimming took 5 bases from V and 0 from J; bases not matched to a gene: 3.

This chain joins TRBV4-1 and TRBJ2-1, with D hard to call. In germline, CDR1 is MGHRA, CDR2 YSYEKL. The V gene lost 0 bases and the J gene lost 0 bases, with 12 bases spanning the gap. The CDR3 runs to 17 residues. CDR3 loop: CASSQDEDTGSYNEQFF. CDR3 coding DNA: TGCGCCAGCAGCCAAGACGAAGACACCGGCTCCTACAATGAGCAGTTCTTC.

This sequence joins TRBV2 and TRBJ1-1; possible D gene TRBD1, 5 bases. The V gene lost 6 bases and the J gene lost 1 base, with 12 bases spanning the gap. CDR3 length equals 14 residues. Per germline, CDR1 SNHLY and CDR2 FYNNEI. The CDR3: CASSLRVGNTEAFF. CDR3 nucleotides: TGTGCCAGCAGCCTCAGGGTCGGGAACACTGAAGCTTTCTTT.

Points on this clone: One end of the junction varies from germline; a read error may be responsible. The V call is TRBV6-2 or TRBV6-3, the J call TRBJ2-7, with TRBD1 identical over 10 bases. CDR1 is MNHEY, CDR2 SVGEGT, per germline. The CDR3 is made up of 12 amino acids. In DNA form, the CDR3 reads TGTGCCAGCAGTTACTCGACAGGGGGCAAGAACTTC. It is translated as CASSYSTGGKNF.

The J gene is TRBJ1-3, the V gene TRBV6-2 or TRBV6-3; D call uncertain. CDR3 length: 15 residues. CDR1 and CDR2 from the germline V gene are MNHEY and SVGEGT. The germline V and J ends were trimmed by 2 bases and 2 bases, with 10 bases remaining between them. CDR3 bases: TGTGCCAGCAGTTACCTCGGGGATCCTGGAAACACCATATATTTT. It is translated as CASSYLGDPGNTIYF.

This chain's CDR3 is CASSLGDTHREKLFF. CDR3 DNA: TGCGCCAGCAGCTTGGGGGACACCCATAGAGAAAAACTGTTTTTT. This chain joins TRBV5-1 and TRBJ1-4, with D possibly TRBD1 on 6 matching bases. This CDR3 spans 15 amino acids. CDR1 is SGHRS, CDR2 YFSETQ, per germline. Deletions cut 0 bases from V and 8 bases from J, with 14 bases between.

The chain combines TRBV4-1 with TRBJ1-5; 8 bases align to TRBD1. The trim removed 0 bases at V and 2 bases at J, leaving 9 bases unmatched. In germline, CDR1 is MGHRA, CDR2 YSYEKL. The CDR3 length is 18 residues. CDR3 amino acids: CASSQDWTGPGGNQPQHF. CDR3 coding DNA: TGCGCCAGCAGCCAAGATTGGACAGGGCCCGGTGGCAATCAGCCCCAGCATTTT.

This chain links TRBV3-1 (or the pseudogene TRBV3-2) with TRBJ2-7; D unclear. This CDR3 spans 13 amino acids. Germline V lookup: CDR1 LGHDT, CDR2 YNNKEL (reference sequence). Between the trimmed V and J ends, which lost 2 bases and 7 bases, there was a span of 12 bases. The CDR3 DNA sequence: TGTGCCAGCAGCCAACTACTGAGGTTGGAGCAGTACTTC. Amino acids: CASSQLLRLEQYF.

This chain joins TRBV3-1 (or the pseudogene TRBV3-2) and TRBJ2-5; 7 nucleotides agree with TRBD2. V trimming: 3 bases; J trimming: 5 bases; junction bases outside the gene matches: 9. The CDR3 has 15 amino acids. The germline CDR1 and CDR2 sequences are LGHDT and YNNKEL (reference sequence). CDR3 nucleotide sequence: TGTGCCAGCAGCCAGCCACTTCTAGCGGCCGAGACCCAGTACTTC. Translating it yields CASSQPLLAAETQYF.

This clone occurred once. The chain uses TRBV19 and TRBJ2-1; D is perhaps TRBD1 (6 bases). This CDR3 region has 17 residues. Germline V CDR1 and CDR2: LNHDA, SQIVND (reference sequence). Trimming removed 5 bases at V and 7 bases at J, with 24 bases between. The CDR3 reads CASSSTGRLTLMNEQFF. The CDR3, as DNA: TGTGCCAGTAGTTCTACAGGGCGATTGACTCTAATGAATGAGCAGTTCTTC.

V and J are TRBV9 and TRBJ2-3, with TRBD2 identical over 7 bases. V shed 0 bases and J 6 bases; nucleotides not matched to a gene: 10. Germline V gene lookup returns CDR1 SGDLS and CDR2 YYNGEE. The CDR3 has 16 residues. The CDR3: CASSVGERLASDTQYF. CDR3 nucleotides: TGTGCCAGCAGCGTAGGAGAGAGACTAGCATCGGATACGCAGTATTTT.

The J gene is TRBJ2-6, the V gene TRBV6-2 or TRBV6-3, with 7 bases fitting TRBD1. This CDR3 region has 18 residues. The trim removed 6 bases at V and 0 bases at J, leaving 11 bases unmatched. In germline, CDR1 is MNHEY, CDR2 SVGEGT. CDR3 nucleotides: TGTGCCAGCAGCCGACCGGGACAGATGTCCTCTGGGGCCAACGTCCTGACTTTC. Translating gives CASSRPGQMSSGANVLTF.

This rearrangement joins TRBV11-2 to TRBJ2-7; TRBD1 is a possible D gene (6 bases). The CDR3 length is 15 residues. Germline V gene data show CDR1 as SGHAT and CDR2 as FQNNGV. V was shortened by 6 bases and J by 1 base, with 16 bases between the two germline ends. The CDR3 DNA reads as TGTGCCAGCAGTATCGGACAGACGACTTCCTACGAGCAGTACTTC. Protein: CASSIGQTTSYEQYF.

The gene calls are TRBV2 and TRBJ2-5; the D gene is possibly TRBD2 (6 bases). V was cut by 6 bases and J by 4 bases, with 15 bases left in between. The CDR3 runs to 14 residues. Germline loops: CDR1 SNHLY, CDR2 FYNNEI. The CDR3 protein is CASSAGTLGETQYF. Written as DNA, the CDR3 is TGTGCCAGCAGCGCCGGGACTTTGGGAGAGACCCAGTACTTC.

The V call is TRBV3-1 (or the pseudogene TRBV3-2), the J call TRBJ2-7; D may be TRBD2 (5 bases). Germline lookup yields CDR1 LGHDT and CDR2 YNNKEL (reference sequence). The CDR3 length is 14 residues. V gave up 0 bases and J gave up 6 bases, with 12 bases separating them. The CDR3 sequence: CASSQDLRVREQYF. CDR3 nucleotide sequence: TGTGCCAGCAGCCAAGACTTGAGGGTGCGCGAGCAGTACTTC.

The chain has TRBV15 and TRBJ1-3; 8 bases map to TRBD1. V shed 6 bases, J shed 2 bases, and the junction held 6 bases outside the gene matches. The CDR3 covers 15 residues. CDR1 and CDR2 (germline): LNHNV, YYDKDF (reference sequence). The DNA of the CDR3 is TGTGCCACCAGGACCAGGACAGGGACTGGAAACACCATATATTTT. Protein product: CATRTRTGTGNTIYF.

The chain is built from TRBV5-1 and TRBJ2-5; weak D call: TRBD1 (5 bases). The CDR3 consists of 13 residues. V lost 2 bases, J lost 4 bases, and 9 bases lay in between. Germline assignment: CDR1 SGHRS and CDR2 YFSETQ. CDR3 loop: CASSFQGPETQYF. CDR3 nucleotides: TGCGCCAGCAGCTTCCAGGGCCCAGAGACCCAGTACTTC.

The chain employs TRBV6-2 or TRBV6-3 and TRBJ2-7; D perhaps matches TRBD1 (6 bases). The CDR3 runs 17 residues. V dropped 6 bases and J dropped 4 bases, with 25 bases sitting between them. Per germline, CDR1 MNHEY and CDR2 SVGEGT. CDR3 protein: CASSQSTLRTDLYEQYF. DNA for the CDR3: TGTGCCAGCAGCCAGAGCACTCTCCGGACAGACCTTTACGAGCAGTACTTC.